This T cell receptor (beta chain) came from a study of blood T cells in healthy people across ages. Whole-study results and caveats: Older age went with lower TCR beta diversity per million T cells, in a roughly linear way.

Points on this clonotype: Its antigen is undetermined.

A J-beta primer mix and a sample-barcoded 5' primer were used in a second PCR of roughly 6 to 12 cycles. Every cDNA was tagged by a template-switch adaptor with 12 random nucleotides. TCRdb re-called the 5' RACE reads through MiXCR, storing one row per CDR3 protein. The sample shows about 770,000 distinct CDR3 sequences, under 45% of them seen only once. CDR3 length: 17 amino acids. Deletions cut 6 bases from V and 0 bases from J, with 18 bases between. CDR1 MNHNS and CDR2 SASEGT come from the germline V gene. The sample taken for sequencing was blood. This TCR derives from a man aged 60 to 75 in good health. The rearrangement joins TRBV6-1 to TRBJ1-3; no clear D. CDR3: CASSPTERPDSGNTIYF. The CDR3 nucleotides are TGTGCCAGCAGCCCGACCGAGCGACCGGACTCTGGAAACACCATATATTTT.